Presented here are 12 T cell receptor beta chains from one specimen sequenced in a study of T cells in Graves' hyperthyroidism and ophthalmopathy. Amplification of TCR beta CDR3 regions used RNA as the template. The study used the HTBI primer set for a first-round RT-PCR of the TCR CDR3. TCRdb used MiXCR to reprocess the multiplex PCR reads, holding one entry per CDR3 protein. The table has 730,000 or so distinct CDR3 sequences, approximately 19% seen once; the top ten hold 16%. The sample was blood. The receptors stem from a woman aged 45 to 65 with Graves' hyperthyroidism that later progressed to Graves' ophthalmopathy.

The chain combines TRBV12-5 with TRBJ2-3; 9 nucleotides match TRBD2. J gave up 3 bases and V 2 bases, and 6 bases lay outside the gene matches. CDR3 length equals 16 residues. Germline loops: CDR1 LGHNT, CDR2 FRNRAP. Written as DNA, the CDR3 is TGTGCTAGTGGTTTGCTCGGGGCGGGAGGGACAGATACGCAGTATTTT. Protein: CASGLLGAGGTDTQYF.

This clonotype was counted ten times or more. This sequence joins TRBV3-1 and TRBJ2-2; TRBD2 is a possible D gene (6 bases). This CDR3 contains 14 residues. V was clipped by 5 bases and J by 6 bases, with 13 bases between them. In germline, CDR1 is LGHDT, CDR2 YNNKEL (reference sequence). For the CDR3, the DNA is TGTGCCAGCAGCAGCCTCGGGGGTTCCGGGGAGCTGTTTTTT. Translated, it gives CASSSLGGSGELFF. Looking up the rest from reference TRBV3-1 and TRBJ2-2 gives the full variable domain: DTAVSQTPKYLVTQMGNDKSIKCEQNLGHDTMYWYKQDSKKFLKIMFSYNNKELIINETVPNRFSPKSPDKAHLNLHINSLELGDSAVYFCASSSLGGSGELFFGEGSRLTVL.

Many counts were recorded for this clonotype. The gene calls are TRBV5-1 and TRBJ2-2, with 9 positions matching TRBD2. Germline CDR1 and CDR2: SGHRS and YFSETQ. The CDR3 is made up of 16 amino acids. Trimming removed 1 base from V and 6 bases from J; junction bases left unmatched: 7. The DNA of the CDR3 is TGCGCCAGCAGCTTGCTAAGGGGACTAGCCTCCGGGGAGCTGTTTTTT. It codes for CASSLLRGLASGELFF.

This clonotype appeared a few times. The chain couples TRBV5-1 to TRBJ1-5; TRBD1 matches at 9 bases. Trimming removed 0 bases from V and 5 bases from J; junction bases left unmatched: 3. CDR3 length: 15 amino acids. Germline CDR1 and CDR2: SGHRS and YFSETQ. The CDR3 reads CASSLGTGVYQPQHF. CDR3 nucleotides: TGCGCCAGCAGCTTGGGGACAGGGGTCTATCAGCCCCAGCATTTT.

This clonotype occurred a few times. V usage is TRBV20-1 and J usage is TRBJ2-5; 7 nucleotides match TRBD1. V shed 1 base and J 0 bases; nucleotides not matched to a gene: 14. The CDR3 totals 18 residues. Germline lookup yields CDR1 DFQATT and CDR2 SNEGSKA (reference sequence). The CDR3 DNA sequence: TGCAGTGCTAGAGGCGCGACAGGGCCACTTCACAACCAAGAGACCCAGTACTTC. Residues: CSARGATGPLHNQETQYF.

This clonotype has at least ten counts. The chain employs TRBV3-1 and TRBJ2-5, with D perhaps being TRBD1 or TRBD2 (5 bases each). The length of the CDR3 is 13 residues. The germline V gene encodes CDR1 LGHDT and CDR2 YNNKEL (reference sequence). The V end was cut by 1 base, the J end by 7 bases, with 10 bases between. Written as DNA, the CDR3 is TGTGCCAGCAGCCAAGCAGGGAGTGGGACCCAGTACTTC. Translating gives CASSQAGSGTQYF.

In this sample, this clonotype turned up a few times. V gene TRBV12-3 or TRBV12-4 combines with J gene TRBJ2-2, with 8 bases lining up with TRBD2. The V segment lost 2 bases and the J segment 1 base; nucleotides outside the gene matches: 3. The CDR3 has 16 amino acids. Written as DNA, the CDR3 is TGTGCCAGCAGTTTATCGCTAGCGGGGAACACCGGGGAGCTGTTTTTT. Protein sequence: CASSLSLAGNTGELFF.

A few counts support this clonotype. The chain uses TRBV7-3 and TRBJ1-1; 8 bases are a match to TRBD1. CDR3 length: 15 amino acids. CDR1 is SGHTA, CDR2 FQGTGA, per germline. V lost 0 bases, J lost 6 bases, and 6 bases stayed unmatched. CDR3 bases: TGTGCCAGCAGCTTAACGGCAGGGGGCGCATCTGAAGCTTTCTTT. Translating gives CASSLTAGGASEAFF.

This clonotype has ten or more counts. The chain has TRBV6-5 and TRBJ2-1; possibly TRBD1 for D (7 bases). This CDR3 spans 17 amino acids. Germline V gene lookup returns CDR1 MNHEY and CDR2 SVGAGI. The V and J ends lost 1 base and 7 bases respectively, with 20 bases between them. In nucleotides, the CDR3 is TGTGCCAGCAGTTACTTTACAGGGGATGATCGGGGGAATGAGCAGTTCTTC. It codes for CASSYFTGDDRGNEQFF.

In this sample, this clonotype turned up a few times. The gene calls are TRBV10-2 and TRBJ2-1; D uncertain. V shed 7 bases and J shed 3 bases, with 13 bases lying between them. Germline assignment: CDR1 WSHSY and CDR2 SAAADI. The CDR3 contains 14 residues. This CDR3 reads CASTDVLFYNEQFF. The CDR3 DNA sequence: TGCGCCAGCACCGACGTACTATTCTACAATGAGCAGTTCTTC.

This CDR3 is CSARDLRGPEAFF. CDR3 nucleotides: TGCAGTGCTAGAGATCTGAGGGGACCTGAAGCTTTCTTT. The J gene is TRBJ1-1, the V gene TRBV20-1, with D possibly matching TRBD1 (5 bases). Trimming stripped 0 bases from V and 6 bases from J, with 11 bases between. The CDR3 consists of 13 residues. Germline V CDR1 and CDR2: DFQATT, SNEGSKA (reference sequence).

The chain has TRBV4-2 and TRBJ2-7; TRBD1 aligns across 7 bases. The junction had 8 bases not matched to a gene; V was cut back by 2 bases and J by 4 bases. CDR1 is LGHNA, CDR2 YNFKEQ, per germline. This CDR3 is built from 15 residues. Written as DNA, the CDR3 is TGTGCCAGCAGCCAACAACAGGGGATTGAGTACGAGCAGTACTTC. Its protein is CASSQQQGIEYEQYF.